The source of this T cell receptor (beta chain) is a study of cytomegalovirus exposure and HLA in healthy donors. Study-level findings and limits: Accurate predictions that matched the HLA-A and HLA-B alleles of most subjects were reportedly made from TCR beta sequences.

This clone was found a few times. Its antigen is currently unknown. CDR1 is SGDLS and CDR2 is YYNGEE in the germline V gene. Trimming took 3 bases from V and 1 from J; bases not matched to a gene: 13. The CDR3 is 18 residues long. PCR was performed using 60 Vbeta and 13 Jbeta primers. The method was immunoSEQ multiplex PCR; TCRdb's version includes in-frame clones alone and lacks a portion of them. The sample holds some 130,000 clones, around three quarters seen once. This receptor was taken from a man aged 18 to 30 in good health and CMV-seronegative. Sequences were obtained from PBMCs. This chain links TRBV9 with TRBJ1-3; 7 bases are shared with TRBD1. DNA for the CDR3: TGTGCCAGCAGCGCCCAACCAAGGACAGGAGGGTCTGGAAACACCATATATTTT. Translated, it gives CASSAQPRTGGSGNTIYF.